This T cell receptor beta chain was captured by sequencing in a study of immune evolution from preneoplasia to lung adenocarcinoma. There are 14 residues in the CDR3. The germline V gene encodes CDR1 MNHNY and CDR2 SVGAGI (reference sequence). With V trimmed by 7 bases and J by 3 bases, 3 bases remained unmatched. Repertoires were generated with immunoSEQ multiplex PCR, while TCRdb's copy carries only in-frame clones and drops some. Of thousands of clones listed, roughly 80% are singletons. The chain uses TRBV6-6 and TRBJ1-4; TRBD1 matches at 9 bases. Sequenced: FFPE adjacent normal lung tissue. The TCR originated in a person aged 70 to 80 with lung adenocarcinoma. The CDR3 nucleotides read TGTGCCAGCAAAACAGGGGGCCCTAATGAAAAACTGTTTTTT. It codes for CASKTGGPNEKLFF.